The sequence of this TCR beta chain was determined in a study of cytotoxic CD8 clonotypes in ibrutinib-treated CLL listed by TCRdb under 2021. About the study as a whole: The cohort included roughly 15 treatment-naive and roughly 10 relapsed/refractory patients; around 17 were IGHV unmutated. Responses were partial in 24 patients and complete in 2; after median 68 months follow-up, around 15 stayed in remission and some twelve progressed. Response samples were obtained after a median of roughly eleven months of treatment, with a range of about 6 to 36 months. Every remission and progressive disease sample was obtained while ibrutinib was still being received by the patients. Longitudinal samples were obtainable from about 30% of the roughly 90 participants in the trial. On average, each sample had roughly 260,000 productive templates and about 89,000 productive rearrangements. Cryopreserved peripheral blood mononuclear cells were obtained before treatment, at response, and at either sustained remission or disease progression. What the study reported, not specific to this receptor: Public clonotypes were found to be uncommon and were observed to contract or remain stable during treatment; the increase in clonality was shown to reflect expansion of private clonotypes at ibrutinib response. An increase in clonality was observed at ibrutinib response, with clonality remaining stable during sustained remission and falling back toward baseline at progression. Sampling times were not matched between patients in sustained remission and patients whose disease was progressing, and lymph node repertoires were not examined. At baseline, clonality was higher than in age-matched healthy donors and showed a strong correlation with circulating CD8+ T-cell counts.

This clone was counted once. What antigen it recognizes has not been identified. A junction end diverges from the germline sequence, so it may reflect a read error. The germline V gene (reference sequence) provides CDR1 SSHAT and CDR2 FNYEAQ. Measured from the cysteine to the phenylalanine, the CDR3 is 14 residues long. Just CDR3 DNA is preserved here, 42 bases in frame from base 1. A MiSeq instrument was used for deep resolution sequencing, which targeted depths ranging from 1 in 1 million up to 1 in 200,000 T cells, with coverage averaging 10x for each clonotype. TCR beta libraries were generated with the immunoSEQ hsTCRB Kit. Turning to the authors' computational methods: The data were analyzed with ImmunoSEQ Analyzer and ImmunoSEQ Data Assistant, and V, D and J gene assignments followed IMGT definitions. Clonality, with values ranging from 0 to 1, was calculated as one minus the normalized Shannon entropy of productive rearrangement frequencies. Only overrepresented clonotypes making up at least 0.05% of the repertoire of each patient were included in the public clonotype analysis. Repertoires from some 13 age-matched healthy donors in immuneACCESS were used as clonality controls. TCRdb's version of the immuneACCESS table is confined to in-frame rearrangements and falls short of the full clone set. An unresolved V gene accounts for under half of the shortfall where checked; the remainder is of unknown origin. The V and J calls and clone size are taken from that table; D and trimming were inferred from the DNA. The sample profile shows around 140,000 clones; 70% to 85% of them were found once. Jointly, the top ten make up 28% of the sample.

In the paper's terms, the time point label means: 12 months on ibrutinib. For TCR beta library preparation, 1.5 to 2 micrograms of genomic DNA were extracted from the cryopreserved PBMCs. Longitudinal blood samples from CLL patients on ibrutinib monotherapy underwent high-throughput TCR beta sequencing. Patients were enrolled in a phase 2 open-label single-center ibrutinib monotherapy trial. The rearranged chain carries TRBV7-7 and TRBJ2-3, with the D gene call left open. The sample in question was PBMCs, obtained after 12 months of ibrutinib treatment. The sequence came from a human donor with chronic lymphocytic leukemia. This receptor carries the CDR3 CASSPSSAGDTQYF. The DNA sequence is given as TGTGCTAGCAGCCCTTCATCAGCCGGAGATACGCAGTATTTT.